A single sample gave rise to the 5 T cell receptor beta chains below, sequenced in a study of cytomegalovirus exposure and HLA in healthy donors. The PCR contained 60 Vbeta and 13 Jbeta primers. Generated by immunoSEQ multiplex PCR, the TCRdb table keeps only in-frame clones and is missing some. Seen here are some 85,000 clones, over 65% observed once, and the top ten hold about 4.6%. The specimen sequenced was PBMCs. The source of these receptors is a woman aged 40 to 50 in good health and CMV-seropositive.

The chain is built from TRBV19 and TRBJ2-5, with 9 nucleotides matching TRBD2. The J call is in doubt because the DNA end fits TRBJ2-7 better. This CDR3 comprises 15 residues. Germline CDR1 and CDR2: LNHDA and SQIVND (reference sequence). The CDR3 here is CASIDTSGPTYEQYF. CDR3 sequence (DNA): TGTGCCAGTATCGACACTAGCGGGCCGACCTACGAGCAGTACTTC.

This chain links TRBV28 with TRBJ1-4; TRBD1 might be the D (5 bases). Germline lookup yields CDR1 MDHEN and CDR2 SYDVKM. The CDR3 runs to 12 residues. Trimming pared 6 bases from V and 7 bases from J, leaving 9 bases between. This chain's CDR3 is CASRDIVEKLFF. As DNA, the CDR3 is TGTGCCAGCAGGGACATAGTTGAAAAACTGTTTTTT.

This clone has only a few counts. This rearrangement joins TRBV9 to TRBJ2-7; D is perhaps TRBD1 (6 bases). This CDR3 is 14 amino acids long. Germline V CDR1 and CDR2: SGDLS, YYNGEE. V was clipped by 3 bases and J by 1 base, with 11 bases between them. The DNA of the CDR3 is TGTGCCAGCAGCGCACGACAGGAATCCTACGAGCAGTACTTC. Its protein is CASSARQESYEQYF.

CDR3 protein: CASSVRQGAGTDTQYF. The CDR3, as DNA: TGTGCCAGCAGCGTCCGACAGGGGGCGGGCACAGATACGCAGTATTTT. The gene calls are TRBV7-2 and TRBJ2-3; 10 bases line up with TRBD1. V lost 5 bases to trimming and J lost 1 base; unmatched junction nucleotides: 6. Germline values: CDR1 SGHTA, CDR2 FQGNSA. The CDR3 length is 16 residues.

The chain recombines TRBV7-3 with TRBJ2-1; D is perhaps TRBD2 (5 bases). Per the germline V gene, CDR1 is SGHTA and CDR2 is FQGTGA. CDR3 length equals 14 residues. Between the trimmed V and J ends, which lost 5 bases and 2 bases, there was a span of 10 bases. For the CDR3, the DNA is TGTGCCAGCAGCCGCGGGTCTGCCTACAATGAGCAGTTCTTC. The encoded protein is CASSRGSAYNEQFF.